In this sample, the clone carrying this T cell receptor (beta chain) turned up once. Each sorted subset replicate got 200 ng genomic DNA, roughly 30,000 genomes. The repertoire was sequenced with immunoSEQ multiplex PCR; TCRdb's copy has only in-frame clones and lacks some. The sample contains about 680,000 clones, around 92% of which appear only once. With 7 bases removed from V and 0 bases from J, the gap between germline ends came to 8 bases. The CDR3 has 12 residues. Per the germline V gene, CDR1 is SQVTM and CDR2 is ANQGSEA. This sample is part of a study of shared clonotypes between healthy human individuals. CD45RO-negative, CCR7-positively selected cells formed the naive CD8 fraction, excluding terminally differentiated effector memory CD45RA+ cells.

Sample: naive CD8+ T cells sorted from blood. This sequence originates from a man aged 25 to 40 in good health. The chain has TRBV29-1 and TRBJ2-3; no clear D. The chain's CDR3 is CSARASTDTQYF. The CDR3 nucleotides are TGCAGCGCCCGGGCTAGCACAGATACGCAGTATTTT.